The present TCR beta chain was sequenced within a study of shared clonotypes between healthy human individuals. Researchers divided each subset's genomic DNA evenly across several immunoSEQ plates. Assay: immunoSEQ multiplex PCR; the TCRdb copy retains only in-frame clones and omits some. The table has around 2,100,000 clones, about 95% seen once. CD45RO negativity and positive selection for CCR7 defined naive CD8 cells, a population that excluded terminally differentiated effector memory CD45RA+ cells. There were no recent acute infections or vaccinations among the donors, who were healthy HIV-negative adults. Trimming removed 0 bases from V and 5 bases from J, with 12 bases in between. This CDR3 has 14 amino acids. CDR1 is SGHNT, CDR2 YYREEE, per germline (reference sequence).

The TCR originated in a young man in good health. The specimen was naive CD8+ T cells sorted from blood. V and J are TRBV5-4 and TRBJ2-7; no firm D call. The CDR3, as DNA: TGTGCCAGCAGCTTGGCCGCGGCAGGCCACGAGCAGTACTTC. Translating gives CASSLAAAGHEQYF.